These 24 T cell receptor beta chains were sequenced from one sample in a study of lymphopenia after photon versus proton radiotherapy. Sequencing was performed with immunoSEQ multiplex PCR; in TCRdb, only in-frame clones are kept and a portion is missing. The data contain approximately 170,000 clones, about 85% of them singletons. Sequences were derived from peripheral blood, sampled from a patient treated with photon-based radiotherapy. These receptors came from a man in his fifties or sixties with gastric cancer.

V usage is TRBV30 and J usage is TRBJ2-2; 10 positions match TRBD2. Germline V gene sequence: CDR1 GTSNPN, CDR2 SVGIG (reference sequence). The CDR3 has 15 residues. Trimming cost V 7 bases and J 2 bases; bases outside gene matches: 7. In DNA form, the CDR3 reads TGTGCCTCCCCGGGACTAGCGCTAAACACCGGGGAGCTGTTTTTT. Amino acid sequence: CASPGLALNTGELFF.

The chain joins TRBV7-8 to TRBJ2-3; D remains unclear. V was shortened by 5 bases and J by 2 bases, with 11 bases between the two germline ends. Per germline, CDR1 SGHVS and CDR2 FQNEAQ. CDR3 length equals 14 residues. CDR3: CASSPHLFTDTQYF. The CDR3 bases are TGTGCCAGCAGCCCCCATCTGTTCACAGATACGCAGTATTTT.

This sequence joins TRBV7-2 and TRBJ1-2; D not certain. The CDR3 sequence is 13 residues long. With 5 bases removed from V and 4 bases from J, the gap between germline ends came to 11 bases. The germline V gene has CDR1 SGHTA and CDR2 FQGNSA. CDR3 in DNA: TGTGCCAGCAGCCCCCTTTTGGGCTATGGCTACACCTTC. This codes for CASSPLLGYGYTF.

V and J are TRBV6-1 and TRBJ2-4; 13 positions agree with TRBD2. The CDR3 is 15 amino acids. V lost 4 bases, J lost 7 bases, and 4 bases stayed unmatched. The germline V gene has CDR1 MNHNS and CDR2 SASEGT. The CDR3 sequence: CASSGTSGSINIQYF. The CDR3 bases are TGTGCCAGCAGTGGGACTAGCGGGAGTATTAACATTCAGTACTTC.

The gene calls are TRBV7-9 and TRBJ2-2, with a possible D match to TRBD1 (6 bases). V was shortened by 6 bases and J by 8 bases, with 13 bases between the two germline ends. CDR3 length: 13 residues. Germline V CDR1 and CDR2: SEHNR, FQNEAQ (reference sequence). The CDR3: CASSPVGQGELFF. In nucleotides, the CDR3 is TGTGCCAGCAGTCCTGTCGGACAGGGGGAGCTGTTTTTT. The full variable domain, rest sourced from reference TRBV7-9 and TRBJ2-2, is DTGVSQNPRHKITKRGQNVTFRCDPISEHNRLYWYRQTLGQGPEFLTYFQNEAQLEKSRLLSDRFSAERPKGSFSTLEIQRTEQGDSAMYLCASSPVGQGELFFGEGSRLTVL.

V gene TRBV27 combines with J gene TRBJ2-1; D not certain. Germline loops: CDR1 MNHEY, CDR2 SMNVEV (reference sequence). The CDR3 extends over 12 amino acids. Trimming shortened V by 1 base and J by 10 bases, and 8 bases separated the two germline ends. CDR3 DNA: TGTGCCAGCAGTTTATTGTTAGGGGAGCAGTTCTTC. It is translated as CASSLLLGEQFF.

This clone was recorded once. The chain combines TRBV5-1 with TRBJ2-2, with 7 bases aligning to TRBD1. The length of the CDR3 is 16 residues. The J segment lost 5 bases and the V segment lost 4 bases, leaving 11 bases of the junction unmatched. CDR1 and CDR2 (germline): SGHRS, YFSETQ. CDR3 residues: CASSTFRGQGTGELFF. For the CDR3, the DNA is TGCGCCAGCAGCACCTTTAGGGGGCAGGGGACCGGGGAGCTGTTTTTT. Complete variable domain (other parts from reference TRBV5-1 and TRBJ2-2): KAGVTQTPRYLIKTRGQQVTLSCSPISGHRSVSWYQQTPGQGLQFLFEYFSETQRNKGNFPGRFSGRQFSNSRSEMNVSTLELGDSALYLCASSTFRGQGTGELFFGEGSRLTVL.

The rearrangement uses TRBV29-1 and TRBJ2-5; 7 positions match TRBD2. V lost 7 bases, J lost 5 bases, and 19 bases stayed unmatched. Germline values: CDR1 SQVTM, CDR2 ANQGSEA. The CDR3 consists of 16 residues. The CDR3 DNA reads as TGCAGCGCCCGCCCGGGTGTTGGTATCGGGGGGGAGACCCAGTACTTC. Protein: CSARPGVGIGGETQYF.

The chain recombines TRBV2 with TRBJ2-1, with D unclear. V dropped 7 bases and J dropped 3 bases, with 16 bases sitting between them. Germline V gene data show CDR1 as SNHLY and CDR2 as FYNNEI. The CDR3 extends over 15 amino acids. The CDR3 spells CASTEDRADYNEQFF. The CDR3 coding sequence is TGTGCCAGCACTGAGGATCGGGCCGACTACAATGAGCAGTTCTTC.

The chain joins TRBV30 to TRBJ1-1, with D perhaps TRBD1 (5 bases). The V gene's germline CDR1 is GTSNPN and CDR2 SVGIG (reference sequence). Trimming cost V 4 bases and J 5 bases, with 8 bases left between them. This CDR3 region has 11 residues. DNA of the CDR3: TGTGCCTGGAAGGGGCGGACTGAAGCTTTCTTT. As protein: CAWKGRTEAFF.

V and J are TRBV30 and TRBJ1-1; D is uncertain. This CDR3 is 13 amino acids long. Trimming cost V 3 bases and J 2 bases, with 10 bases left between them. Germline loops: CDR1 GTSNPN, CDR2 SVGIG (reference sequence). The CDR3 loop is CAWRVSKNTEAFF. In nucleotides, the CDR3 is TGTGCCTGGAGGGTCTCCAAAAACACTGAAGCTTTCTTT.

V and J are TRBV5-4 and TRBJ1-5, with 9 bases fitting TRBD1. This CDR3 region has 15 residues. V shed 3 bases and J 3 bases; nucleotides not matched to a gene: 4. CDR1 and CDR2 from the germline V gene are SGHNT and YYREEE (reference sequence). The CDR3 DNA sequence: TGTGCCAGCAGCTCTGGGACAGGGATCAATCAGCCCCAGCATTTT. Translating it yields CASSSGTGINQPQHF.

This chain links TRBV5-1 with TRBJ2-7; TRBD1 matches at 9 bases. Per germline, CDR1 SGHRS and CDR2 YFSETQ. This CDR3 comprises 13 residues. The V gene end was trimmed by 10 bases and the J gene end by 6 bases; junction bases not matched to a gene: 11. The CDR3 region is CASTGTGWSEQYF. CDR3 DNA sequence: TGCGCCTCAACCGGGACAGGGTGGTCCGAGCAGTACTTC.

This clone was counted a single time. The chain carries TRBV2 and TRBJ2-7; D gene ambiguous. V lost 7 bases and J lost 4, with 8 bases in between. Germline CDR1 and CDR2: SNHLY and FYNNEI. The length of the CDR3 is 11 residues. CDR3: CASTLRYEQYF. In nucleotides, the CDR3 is TGTGCCAGCACCCTACGGTACGAGCAGTACTTC.

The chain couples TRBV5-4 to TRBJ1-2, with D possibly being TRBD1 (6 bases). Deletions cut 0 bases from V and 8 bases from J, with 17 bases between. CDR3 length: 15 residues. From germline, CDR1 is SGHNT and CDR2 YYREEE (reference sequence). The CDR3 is CASSLVLEGGKGYTF. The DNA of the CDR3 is TGTGCCAGCAGCTTGGTTTTAGAAGGGGGAAAGGGCTACACCTTC.

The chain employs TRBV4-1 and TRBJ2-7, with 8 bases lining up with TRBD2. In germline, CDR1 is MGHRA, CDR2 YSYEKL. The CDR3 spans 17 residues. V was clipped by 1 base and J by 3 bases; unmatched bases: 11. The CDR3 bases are TGCGCCAGCAGCCAAGCCCCTGGACTAGCTCGGGGCTACGAGCAGTACTTC. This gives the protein CASSQAPGLARGYEQYF.

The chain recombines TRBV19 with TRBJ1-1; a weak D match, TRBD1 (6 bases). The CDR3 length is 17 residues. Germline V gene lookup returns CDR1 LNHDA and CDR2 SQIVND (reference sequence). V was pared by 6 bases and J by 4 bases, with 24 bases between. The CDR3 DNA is TGTGCCAGTAGATATGGGGGCATAGGGGGAATGAGCACTGAAGCTTTCTTT. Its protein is CASRYGGIGGMSTEAFF. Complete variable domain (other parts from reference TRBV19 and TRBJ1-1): DGGITQSPKYLFRKEGQNVTLSCEQNLNHDAMYWYRQDPGQGLRLIYYSQIVNDFQKGDIAEGYSVSREKKESFPLTVTSAQKNPTAFYLCASRYGGIGGMSTEAFFGQGTRLTVV.

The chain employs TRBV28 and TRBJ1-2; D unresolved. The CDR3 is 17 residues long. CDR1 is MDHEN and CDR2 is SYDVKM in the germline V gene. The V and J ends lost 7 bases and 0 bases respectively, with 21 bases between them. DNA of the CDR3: TGTGCCAGCACCGGTATGTCTCGGGCGGAGGCTAACTATGGCTACACCTTC. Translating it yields CASTGMSRAEANYGYTF.

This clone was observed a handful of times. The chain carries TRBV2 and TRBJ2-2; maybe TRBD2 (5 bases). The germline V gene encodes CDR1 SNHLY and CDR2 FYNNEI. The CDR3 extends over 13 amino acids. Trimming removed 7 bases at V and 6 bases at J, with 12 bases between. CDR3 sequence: CASTLIGAGELFF. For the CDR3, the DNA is TGTGCCAGCACCCTTATCGGGGCCGGGGAGCTGTTTTTT.

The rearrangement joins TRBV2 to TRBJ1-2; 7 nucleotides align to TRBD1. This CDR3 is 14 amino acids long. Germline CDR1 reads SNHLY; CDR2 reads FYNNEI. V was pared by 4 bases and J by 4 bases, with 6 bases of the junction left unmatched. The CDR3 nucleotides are TGTGCCAGCAGTGGACAGGGTGTCCGCTATGGCTACACCTTC. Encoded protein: CASSGQGVRYGYTF.

CDR3 DNA sequence: TGTGCCAGCAGCTCTCAGACAGGGAAAACAGATACGCAGTATTTT. It translates to CASSSQTGKTDTQYF. V and J are TRBV9 and TRBJ2-3; 7 bases align to TRBD1. The CDR3 length is 15 residues. Germline CDR1 is SGDLS and CDR2 is YYNGEE. Unmatched junction bases numbered 8, after V lost 4 bases and J lost 3 bases.

CDR3 DNA sequence: TGTGCCAGCAGGACCCCTGGGGCCAACGTCCTGACTTTC. Its translation is CASRTPGANVLTF. The J gene is TRBJ2-6, the V gene TRBV6-5; D unresolved. The length of the CDR3 is 13 residues. Germline V CDR1 and CDR2: MNHEY, SVGAGI. Trimming shortened V by 6 bases and J by 2 bases, and 5 bases separated the two germline ends.

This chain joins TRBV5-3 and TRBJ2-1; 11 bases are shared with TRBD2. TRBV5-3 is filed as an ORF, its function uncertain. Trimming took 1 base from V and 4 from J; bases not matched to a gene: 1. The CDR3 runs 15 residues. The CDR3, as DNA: TGTGCCAGAAGCTTGACTAGCGGGAGTTACAATGAGCAGTTCTTC. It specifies CARSLTSGSYNEQFF.

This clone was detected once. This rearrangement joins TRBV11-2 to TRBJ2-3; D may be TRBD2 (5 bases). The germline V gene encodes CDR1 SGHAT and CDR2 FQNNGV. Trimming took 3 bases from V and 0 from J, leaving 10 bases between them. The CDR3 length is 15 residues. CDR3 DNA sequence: TGTGCCAGCAGCTTGGGCGGGCCTAGCACAGATACGCAGTATTTT. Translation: CASSLGGPSTDTQYF.